The source of this TCR beta chain is a study of beta chain features in type 1 diabetes. For the study at large: Sorted cells, some 98,000,000 in number, were examined across all samples. General observations from the study: Significant though moderate, a shortening of TCRB CDR3s appeared in all four CD4+ subsets of Type 1 diabetes patients. Shorter templates might be favored by PCR, equally in patients and controls. The study found fewer insertions and more deletions at VDJ junctions in type 1 diabetes patients.

Comment on this clone: Its target is not known.

The CDR3 is 18 amino acids. V was clipped by 0 bases and J by 6 bases; unmatched bases: 10. Expressed TCRB transcripts were sequenced because the isolated RNA had all been reverse transcribed beforehand. An average approximately 3.7 million reads came from naive, central memory and regulatory T cell samples. Clones were sequenced by immunoSEQ multiplex PCR, and TCRdb holds only the in-frame ones, with some missing. The table lists around 300,000 clones, 14% to 15% of them singletons. This TCR derives from a man between 18 and 29 years old with type 1 diabetes. The rearrangement joins TRBV23-1 to TRBJ1-5; 11 bases are shared with TRBD1. TRBV23-1 qualifies as an ORF whose function is uncertain. Source material: naive CD4+ T cells from blood. The CDR3 spells CASSQSGQGVGDGQPQHF. CDR3 bases: TGCGCCAGCAGTCAATCGGGACAGGGGGTCGGGGACGGTCAGCCCCAGCATTTT.